These 30 T cell receptor beta chains were all obtained from the same sample, sequenced in a study of blood T cell repertoires in COVID-19. Assay: immunoSEQ multiplex PCR; the TCRdb copy retains only in-frame clones and omits some. The sample carries roughly 220,000 clones, over 75% recorded once. Sequenced material: PBMCs or T cells enriched from blood (not recorded which). These receptors all come from a man aged 30 to 45 with acute COVID-19.

This chain connects TRBV3-1 (or the pseudogene TRBV3-2) to TRBJ1-5; D perhaps matches TRBD1 (5 bases). V lost 1 base and J 0 bases, leaving 13 bases between the germline ends. In germline, CDR1 is LGHDT, CDR2 YNNKEL (reference sequence). CDR3 length: 17 amino acids. In DNA, the CDR3 is TGTGCCAGCAGCCAAGGGCCAGGTGGACATAGCAATCAGCCCCAGCATTTT. Its protein product is CASSQGPGGHSNQPQHF.

The chain has TRBV11-1 and TRBJ1-1, with D possibly TRBD1 on 6 matching bases. V lost 1 base and J 0 bases, leaving 9 bases between the germline ends. The CDR3 extends over 15 amino acids. Germline V gene sequence: CDR1 SGHAT, CDR2 FQDESV (reference sequence). DNA of the CDR3: TGTGCCAGCAGCTTAGGACAGGTTATGAACACTGAAGCTTTCTTT. Its protein product is CASSLGQVMNTEAFF.

This clone came up a few times. V and J are TRBV27 and TRBJ1-6; D is undetermined. Germline CDR1 is MNHEY and CDR2 is SMNVEV (reference sequence). V dropped 4 bases and J dropped 10 bases, with 17 bases sitting between them. The CDR3 sequence is 15 residues long. CDR3 amino acids: CASSSSDVFVSPLHF. The CDR3 DNA follows: TGTGCCAGCAGTTCCAGCGACGTCTTCGTCTCACCCCTCCACTTT.

A remark on this clone: Different DNA sequences within this sample yield the same CDR3. The V call is TRBV7-6, the J call TRBJ1-1, with 7 positions matching TRBD1. V was clipped by 4 bases and J by 4 bases; unmatched bases: 0. This CDR3 contains 12 residues. Germline-derived CDR1 and CDR2 are SGHVS and FNYEAQ. The CDR3 DNA reads as TGTGCCAGCAGCTCAGGGGGCACTGAAGCTTTCTTT. Amino acids: CASSSGGTEAFF. Full variable domain (remainder filled in from reference TRBV7-6 and TRBJ1-1): GAGVSQSPRYKVTKRGQDVALRCDPISGHVSLYWYRQALGQGPEFLTYFNYEAQQDKSGLPNDRFSAERPEGSISTLTIQRTEQRDSAMYRCASSSGGTEAFFGQGTRLTVV.

On this clone: One end of the junction is discordant with germline, which a read error may explain. CDR3 coding DNA: TGTGCCAGCAGTTCGATACAGGGTCTACTCTTT. Its translation: CASSSIQGLLF. V is TRBV6-5 and J is TRBJ1-1, with TRBD1 as a possible D gene (6 bases). The CDR3 is made up of 11 amino acids. Germline V gives CDR1 MNHEY, CDR2 SVGAGI.

The J gene is TRBJ1-2, the V gene TRBV21-1; TRBD1 is the table's D call and was not checked against the DNA. TRBV21-1 is reported as a pseudogene. The CDR3 is 17 residues long. In nucleotides, the CDR3 is TGTGCCAGCAGCAAAGTTTTTAGTCCGGACAGGCCCTATGGCTACACCTTC. Its translation: CASSKVFSPDRPYGYTF.

The genes are TRBV4-2 and TRBJ2-5, with D tentatively TRBD2 (6 bases). Germline V gene lookup returns CDR1 LGHNA and CDR2 YNFKEQ. The CDR3 is made up of 14 amino acids. V lost 4 bases and J lost 5, with 14 bases in between. The CDR3 DNA reads as TGTGCCAGCAGCCGGGGGGACCTAGAGGAGACCCAGTACTTC. Protein: CASSRGDLEETQYF.

The rearrangement joins TRBV7-9 to TRBJ2-3; 11 bases map to TRBD2. CDR3 size: 15 residues. With 6 bases clipped from V and 6 bases from J, the junction kept 8 bases outside the gene matches. Germline values: CDR1 SEHNR, CDR2 FQNEAQ (reference sequence). The CDR3 bases are TGTGCCAGCAGTCCGGGACTAGCGGTCTGGGATACGCAGTATTTT. Translated: CASSPGLAVWDTQYF.

This clone was seen only a few times. The rearrangement joins TRBV29-1 to TRBJ1-4; D is perhaps TRBD1 (6 bases). The V end lost 3 bases, the J end lost 8 bases, and 13 bases lay between the germline ends. This CDR3 is 13 amino acids long. From germline, CDR1 is SQVTM and CDR2 ANQGSEA. The CDR3 is CSVEVGTMEKLFF. CDR3 DNA sequence: TGCAGCGTTGAGGTGGGGACAATGGAAAAACTGTTTTTT. Full variable domain (missing parts from reference TRBV29-1 and TRBJ1-4): SAVISQKPSRDICQRGTSLTIQCQVDSQVTMMFWYRQQPGQSLTLIATANQGSEATYESGFVIDKFPISRPNLTFSTLTVSNMSPEDSSIYLCSVEVGTMEKLFFGSGTQLSVL.

The DNA of the CDR3 is TGTGCCAGCAGCGGAGACAACCGGGACAGGGCCCTCCGCGGGGCCAACGTCCTGACTTTC. Protein sequence: CASSGDNRDRALRGANVLTF. The chain couples TRBV9 to TRBJ2-6; 9 bases align to TRBD1. The CDR3 consists of 20 residues. The germline CDR1 and CDR2 sequences are SGDLS and YYNGEE. V trimming: 3 bases; J trimming: 4 bases; junction bases outside the gene matches: 17.

This clone has just one count. The chain employs TRBV28 and TRBJ1-2; perhaps TRBD1 as D (5 bases). Germline lookup yields CDR1 MDHEN and CDR2 SYDVKM. There are 12 residues in the CDR3. Trimming removed 7 bases at V and 5 bases at J, with 11 bases between. CDR3 region: CASTWGGYGYTF. For the CDR3, the DNA is TGTGCCAGCACCTGGGGGGGGTATGGCTACACCTTC.

V is TRBV19 and J is TRBJ1-6; 8 nucleotides agree with TRBD1. V was clipped by 7 bases and J by 10 bases; unmatched bases: 15. Germline-derived CDR1 and CDR2 are LNHDA and SQIVND (reference sequence). CDR3 length: 16 amino acids. CDR3 DNA sequence: TGTGCCAGTACCAAGGGTCGACAGGGGAGGCTCTCACCCCTCCACTTT. Amino acid sequence: CASTKGRQGRLSPLHF.

This rearrangement joins TRBV30 to TRBJ1-4; 7 positions agree with TRBD1. This CDR3 region has 14 residues. Germline V gives CDR1 GTSNPN, CDR2 SVGIG (reference sequence). With V trimmed by 1 base and J by 8 bases, 7 bases remained unmatched. CDR3 in amino acids: CAWSDYRGGEKLFF. In DNA form, the CDR3 reads TGTGCCTGGAGTGATTACAGGGGAGGCGAAAAACTGTTTTTT.

The V and J genes are TRBV30 and TRBJ2-1, with D perhaps TRBD2 (7 bases). The germline CDR1 and CDR2 sequences are GTSNPN and SVGIG (reference sequence). The CDR3 length is 18 residues. Deletions cut 4 bases from V and 8 bases from J, with 30 bases between. The CDR3 spells CAWTRPGGGLRLWDEQFF. The CDR3 bases are TGTGCCTGGACCCGACCTGGCGGGGGCCTCAGACTGTGGGATGAGCAGTTCTTC.

The CDR3 loop reads CASSPEGGLTEAFF. In DNA form, the CDR3 reads TGCGCCAGCAGCCCCGAGGGGGGGTTGACTGAAGCTTTCTTT. The chain joins TRBV5-1 to TRBJ1-1, with a possible D match to TRBD1 (6 bases). Germline lookup yields CDR1 SGHRS and CDR2 YFSETQ. CDR3 length: 14 residues. The V gene lost 4 bases and the J gene lost 5 bases, with 15 bases spanning the gap.

J is TRBJ1-1 and V is TRBV14; no firm D call. Trimming removed 5 bases at V and 0 bases at J, with 7 bases between. There are 13 residues in the CDR3. Germline loops: CDR1 SGHDN, CDR2 FVKESK. In nucleotides, the CDR3 is TGTGCCAGCAGCTCTTTCTTGAACACTGAAGCTTTCTTT. Encoded protein: CASSSFLNTEAFF.

V usage is TRBV6-5 and J usage is TRBJ1-2, with D unresolved. Germline CDR1 and CDR2: MNHEY and SVGAGI. The V end lost 6 bases, the J end lost 8 bases, and 16 bases lay between the germline ends. The CDR3 is 13 amino acids. The CDR3 coding sequence is TGTGCCAGCAGGCCTGGAGTTTCGGGGGGCTACACCTTC. Protein sequence: CASRPGVSGGYTF.

In this sample, this clone turned up once. The gene calls are TRBV19 and TRBJ1-6; D might be TRBD1 (5 bases). Germline values: CDR1 LNHDA, CDR2 SQIVND (reference sequence). Trimming pared 7 bases from V and 9 bases from J, leaving 19 bases between. The CDR3 covers 15 residues. DNA of the CDR3: TGTGCCAGTACCTCTCCCGCAGGGTTTACTTCACCCCTCCACTTT. It specifies CASTSPAGFTSPLHF.

The V gene is TRBV11-2, the J gene TRBJ2-3, with TRBD2 identical over 8 bases. This CDR3 has 17 amino acids. The ends lost 4 bases at V and 0 bases at J; junction bases unmatched: 9. Germline CDR1 SGHAT, CDR2 FQNNGV. This CDR3 is CASSSSGGGASTDTQYF. The CDR3 DNA is TGTGCCAGCAGCTCGTCCGGGGGGGGAGCCAGCACAGATACGCAGTATTTT.

The chain uses TRBV6-2 or TRBV6-3 and TRBJ1-2; 9 nucleotides agree with TRBD1. The CDR3 length is 17 residues. The V gene end was trimmed by 7 bases and the J gene end by 5 bases; junction bases not matched to a gene: 17. Germline CDR1 and CDR2: MNHEY and SVGEGT. CDR3 residues: CASIPEPRQDRGYGYTF. In DNA, the CDR3 is TGTGCCAGCATCCCCGAACCCCGCCAGGACAGGGGTTATGGCTACACCTTC.

The V and J genes are TRBV7-9 and TRBJ1-1, with D possibly being TRBD1 (5 bases). The CDR3 spans 14 residues. Germline CDR1 reads SEHNR; CDR2 reads FQNEAQ (reference sequence). Trimming took 3 bases from V and 8 from J, leaving 16 bases between them. CDR3 in DNA: TGTGCCAGCAGCTTCTGGAGGCCGCGGGGGGAAGCTTTCTTT. This gives the protein CASSFWRPRGEAFF.

A few counts support this clone. The CDR3 sequence: CASSLFGGASGELFF. The CDR3 region has the DNA TGTGCCAGCAGCTTATTCGGGGGGGCCTCTGGGGAGCTGTTTTTT. V and J are TRBV11-1 and TRBJ2-2; the match to TRBD2 covers 8 bases. With V trimmed by 2 bases and J by 8 bases, 7 bases remained unmatched. Germline V gene data show CDR1 as SGHAT and CDR2 as FQDESV (reference sequence). The CDR3 has 15 amino acids.

The chain couples TRBV19 to TRBJ1-1; D is unresolved. Deletions cut 5 bases from V and 7 bases from J, with 17 bases between. Germline assignment: CDR1 LNHDA and CDR2 SQIVND (reference sequence). The CDR3 is made up of 14 amino acids. The CDR3 spells CASSEQAAGDEAFF. The DNA of the CDR3 is TGTGCCAGTAGTGAGCAGGCCGCCGGGGATGAAGCTTTCTTT.

The V call is TRBV6-5, the J call TRBJ1-6; 7 nucleotides line up with TRBD1. Germline values: CDR1 MNHEY, CDR2 SVGAGI. Trimming took 6 bases from V and 6 from J; bases not matched to a gene: 5. This CDR3 contains 14 residues. CDR3 bases: TGTGCCAGCAGAGGGGACAGCCCTAATTCACCCCTCCACTTT. Translation gives CASRGDSPNSPLHF.

Only a few counts were recorded for this clone. J is TRBJ2-2 and V is TRBV2; a possible D gene is TRBD1 (6 bases). The CDR3 spans 14 residues. Germline V gives CDR1 SNHLY, CDR2 FYNNEI. Trimming pared 6 bases from V and 1 base from J, leaving 9 bases between. The CDR3 coding sequence is TGTGCCAGCAGGCCGACAGGGAACACCGGGGAGCTGTTTTTT. It encodes CASRPTGNTGELFF.

The genes are TRBV15 and TRBJ2-5; weak D call: TRBD1 (5 bases). Per the germline V gene, CDR1 is LNHNV and CDR2 is YYDKDF (reference sequence). The CDR3 extends over 13 amino acids. Trimming took 1 base from V and 2 from J, leaving 5 bases between them. DNA for the CDR3: TGTGCCACCAGCAGAGGACAGCAAGAGACCCAGTACTTC. It encodes CATSRGQQETQYF.

The chain has TRBV19 and TRBJ2-7; possibly TRBD1 for D (6 bases). Germline CDR1 is LNHDA and CDR2 is SQIVND (reference sequence). Trimming took 6 bases from V and 1 from J, leaving 22 bases between them. The CDR3 extends over 17 amino acids. The CDR3 loop is CASREEQGEYSSYEQYF. For the CDR3, the DNA is TGTGCCAGTAGGGAGGAACAGGGTGAATATTCGTCCTACGAGCAGTACTTC.

In its sample, this clone was seen once. The chain uses TRBV25-1 and TRBJ1-2, with no clear D. V was shortened by 1 base and J by 5 bases, with 14 bases between the two germline ends. The CDR3 is made up of 15 amino acids. Germline values: CDR1 MGHDK, CDR2 SYGVNS. In DNA, the CDR3 is TGTGCCAGCAGTGAATCCCGGACCGGGGTTTATGGCTACACCTTC. It yields the protein CASSESRTGVYGYTF.

CDR3 bases: TGCGCCAGCAGTGAGTCCTCCATCACGGGGGAGCAGTACTTC. Protein: CASSESSITGEQYF. The J gene is TRBJ2-7, the V gene TRBV10-1, with TRBD2 as a possible D gene (5 bases). There are 14 residues in the CDR3. CDR1 is WNHNN, CDR2 SYGVQD, per germline (reference sequence). V lost 0 bases, J lost 7 bases, and 13 bases lay in between.

The rearrangement uses TRBV6-2 or TRBV6-3 and TRBJ2-7, with D unresolved. Germline V gene lookup returns CDR1 MNHEY and CDR2 SVGEGT. V lost 0 bases and J lost 3, with 21 bases in between. The CDR3 contains 18 residues. The DNA for the CDR3 is TGTGCCAGCAGTTACTCGAGAATTCGTAGCATCCTAAACTACGAGCAGTACTTC. Translation: CASSYSRIRSILNYEQYF.